The present T cell receptor beta chain was sequenced within a study of shared clonotypes between healthy human individuals. Study-wide findings and caveats: Incomplete sequencing of sorted subsets was indicated by rarefaction despite large depth.

Trimming took 2 bases from V and 2 from J, leaving 6 bases between them. The CDR3 length is 13 residues. The germline gives CDR1 MNHEY, CDR2 SVGAGI. Original analysis: Filtering differed since immunoSEQ provided only junctions, with no quality scores. The data were produced by immunoSEQ multiplex PCR, yet TCRdb's version contains in-frame clones alone and is incomplete. V and J calls and clone size are given by that table; D and trimming were obtained from the DNA. The sample shows 800,000 to 950,000 clones, 96% of them seen only once. About this clone itself: Its matching antigen is unknown. Additional DNA sequences in this sample encode the identical CDR3.

Terminally differentiated effector memory CD45RA+ cells were left out of the naive CD8 fraction, which was CD45RO-negative and positively selected for CCR7. The specimen was naive CD8+ T cells sorted from blood. This clonotype was sampled from a man aged 30 to 39 in good health. The rearrangement uses TRBV6-5 and TRBJ1-2; D is unresolved. The CDR3 loop is CASSYRENYGYTF. The CDR3 DNA follows: TGTGCCAGCAGTTACCGGGAGAACTATGGCTACACCTTC.